This T cell receptor (beta chain) was recorded in a study of T cells after posttransplantation cyclophosphamide. Turning to this clone: Its antigen is not identified.

Cyclophosphamide on days +3 and +4 followed busulfan-fludarabine conditioning and a marrow graft. Germline V lookup: CDR1 WSHSY, CDR2 SAAADI. The CDR3 totals 15 residues. Trimming cost V 0 bases and J 12 bases, with 18 bases left between them. General observations from the study: Donor-recipient repertoire similarity was low at 1-2 months, rising over year one.

Method: immunoSEQ multiplex PCR; TCRdb's copy keeps in-frame clones and lacks some. The sample records about 7,800 clones, 90% being singletons. The specimen comprised CD4+ T cells sorted from blood, sampled approximately 1,500 days after allogeneic stem cell transplant with posttransplant cyclophosphamide. The J gene is TRBJ2-4, the V gene TRBV10-2, with no clear D. The source of this sequence is a female patient aged 45-65 years who received an allogeneic stem cell transplant from a related donor, was CMV-positive, and had no GVHD. Some T cells here may be from the graft donor. As DNA, the CDR3 is TGCGCCAGCAGTGAGTCGATAAGTTTCCGTTCCTATCAGTACTTC. This encodes CASSESISFRSYQYF.